This T cell receptor (beta chain) was sequenced during a study of blood T cells in healthy people across ages. With a J-beta primer mix and a sample-barcoded 5' primer, a second PCR ran roughly 6 to 12 cycles. The template-switch adaptor, which had 12 random nucleotides, put a tag on each cDNA molecule. TCRdb used MiXCR to reprocess the 5' RACE reads, holding one entry per CDR3 protein. The sample includes some 900,000 distinct CDR3 sequences, about 44% seen only once; the top ten take roughly 13%. The V end lost 6 bases, the J end lost 4 bases, and 16 bases lay between the germline ends. In germline, CDR1 is MNHEY, CDR2 SVGAGI. CDR3 size: 14 residues. Donation came from healthy Caucasian individuals in Russia who were aged about 6 to 95. This clonotype has only a few counts.

Sequenced sample: blood. The TCR was taken from a young man in good health. The V and J genes are TRBV6-5 and TRBJ2-7; D is perhaps TRBD1 (6 bases). DNA for the CDR3: TGTGCCAGCAGACCAGACAGGTCTACGTACGAGCAGTACTTC. Amino acid sequence: CASRPDRSTYEQYF.